The 9 T cell receptor beta chains listed next were all sequenced from one sample in a study of graft-versus-host responses after intestinal transplantation (dated by TCRdb to about 2021). The library was prepared using the immunoSEQ multiplex PCR assay. This is the immuneACCESS table as TCRdb keeps it, with only in-frame sequences that have V and J called. A part of the clones is gone; compared with another copy, unresolved V genes explain less than half, and the rest is unexplained. The sample table shows about 120,000 clones, and 95% are seen once. 3% to 3.5% of the sample is held by the ten biggest clonotypes. Their antigen targets remain unknown. The time point label on this specimen signifies: cells obtained before transplantation from donor or recipient. Sequenced material: unstimulated CD8+ T cells sorted from spleen or lymph node cells, taken before intestinal transplant. These receptors were taken from a human donor who received an intestinal transplant.

The rearrangement links TRBV7-6 to TRBJ2-7; 7 nucleotides match TRBD1. Germline-derived CDR1 and CDR2 are SGHVS and FNYEAQ. This CDR3 contains 12 residues. The ends lost 5 bases at V and 6 bases at J; junction bases unmatched: 4. The chain's CDR3 is CASSLTGSEQYF. The CDR3 DNA sequence: TGTGCCAGCAGCCTGACAGGGAGCGAGCAGTACTTC. The full variable domain, rest sourced from reference TRBV7-6 and TRBJ2-7, is GAGVSQSPRYKVTKRGQDVALRCDPISGHVSLYWYRQALGQGPEFLTYFNYEAQQDKSGLPNDRFSAERPEGSISTLTIQRTEQRDSAMYRCASSLTGSEQYFGPGTRLTVT.

The chain uses TRBV19 and TRBJ2-7; 10 bases map to TRBD1. Per germline, CDR1 LNHDA and CDR2 SQIVND (reference sequence). Trimming removed 6 bases from V and 4 bases from J; junction bases left unmatched: 6. This CDR3 region has 14 residues. The DNA for the CDR3 is TGTGCCAGTAGCCAGGGACAGGGGTCGTACGAGCAGTACTTC. Translating it yields CASSQGQGSYEQYF.

The chain carries TRBV2 and TRBJ2-3, with 12 positions matching TRBD2. The CDR3 spans 16 residues. V shed 7 bases, J shed 4 bases, and the junction held 9 bases outside the gene matches. CDR1 is SNHLY, CDR2 FYNNEI, per germline. The CDR3 spells CASKGTSGYLSDTQYF. CDR3 DNA: TGTGCCAGCAAGGGGACTAGCGGGTATTTATCAGATACGCAGTATTTT.

The chain is built from TRBV15 and TRBJ1-2; D unclear. V was shortened by 2 bases and J by 6 bases, with 13 bases between the two germline ends. Germline V gene sequence: CDR1 LNHNV, CDR2 YYDKDF (reference sequence). The CDR3 sequence is 14 residues long. CDR3 in amino acids: CATSRSSQPDGYTF. In DNA, the CDR3 is TGTGCCACCAGCAGATCGTCACAACCGGATGGCTACACCTTC.

J is TRBJ2-1 and V is TRBV15, with no clear D. Deletions cut 1 base from V and 15 bases from J, with 16 bases between. Germline V gives CDR1 LNHNV, CDR2 YYDKDF (reference sequence). The CDR3 is 13 residues long. In nucleotides, the CDR3 is TGTGCCACCAGCAGAGCCCTGTTTGCCGCGAGGTTCTTC. Translating gives CATSRALFAARFF.

The chain employs TRBV4-1 and TRBJ1-1; tentatively, D is TRBD1 (5 bases). V lost 4 bases to trimming and J lost 0 bases, with 12 bases between them. Germline CDR1 MGHRA, CDR2 YSYEKL. This CDR3 has 15 residues. Here the CDR3 DNA reads TGCGCCAGCAGCCTTCGGCGGGACGTGAACACTGAAGCTTTCTTT. Translation gives CASSLRRDVNTEAFF.

V gene TRBV19 combines with J gene TRBJ2-1, with 7 bases aligning to TRBD2. Germline CDR1 LNHDA, CDR2 SQIVND (reference sequence). The V gene end was trimmed by 5 bases and the J gene end by 4 bases; junction bases not matched to a gene: 8. The CDR3 totals 15 residues. DNA of the CDR3: TGTGCCAGTAGTGTTGGGGGAGGGCCTTACAATGAGCAGTTCTTC. It yields the protein CASSVGGGPYNEQFF.

This rearrangement joins TRBV4-1 to TRBJ2-5; the D gene is possibly TRBD2 (7 bases). V was pared by 6 bases and J by 5 bases, with 13 bases between. Germline V CDR1 and CDR2: MGHRA, YSYEKL. The CDR3 sequence is 13 residues long. The CDR3 loop reads CASSAGGPETQYF. The CDR3 DNA reads as TGCGCCAGCAGTGCCGGGGGGCCCGAGACCCAGTACTTC.

The chain has TRBV9 and TRBJ2-7; 7 positions agree with TRBD1. The germline gives CDR1 SGDLS, CDR2 YYNGEE. This CDR3 region has 14 residues. V lost 2 bases and J lost 1; bases outside the gene matches: 3. CDR3 amino acids: CASSVGQDSYEQYF. The CDR3, as DNA: TGTGCCAGCAGCGTCGGACAGGATTCCTACGAGCAGTACTTC. The full variable domain, in which reference TRBV9 and TRBJ2-7 provide the parts outside the CDR3, is DSGVTQTPKHLITATGQRVTLRCSPRSGDLSVYWYQQSLDQGLQFLIQYYNGEERAKGNILERFSAQQFPDLHSELNLSSLELGDSALYFCASSVGQDSYEQYFGPGTRLTVT.